Included here is one T cell receptor beta chain sequence, with context. This sample was included in a study of blood T cell repertoires in COVID-19. Study context: Specimens from acute and convalescent COVID-19 originated in the United States, Italy and Spain. PBMCs, B-cell-depleted T cells, or T cells provided the cDNA or gDNA that made up the material.

In the authors' workflow: Estimation of nucleated cell counts relied on the amplification of reference gene primers. Libraries were prepared by immunoSEQ multiplex PCR; TCRdb keeps only in-frame clonotypes and omits some of them. Clonal size and the V and J genes are those of that table, whereas D and trimming came from the DNA. This table has around 160,000 clones, roughly 81% appearing once. This CDR3 spans 13 amino acids. The ends were cut back, 5 bases at V and 8 bases at J, with 15 bases in the middle. The specimen was peripheral blood. The rearrangement joins TRBV12-3 or TRBV12-4 to TRBJ1-2, with D perhaps matching TRBD1 (5 bases). The TCR comes from a human donor with acute or convalescent COVID-19. The donor label of this sample is uncertain. The CDR3 region has the DNA TGTGCCAGCAGTCTTAAAGGGGTAATCGGCTACACCTTC. It encodes CASSLKGVIGYTF.